The 30 T cell receptor beta chains below all came from one sample that was sequenced in a study of T-cell reconstitution after alpha-beta-depleted transplantation in children. Researchers prepared the TCRbeta library using unique molecular identifiers, the study reports. TCRdb re-derived calls from the PCR reads in MiXCR, one entry per CDR3 protein. The sample has 600,000 to 700,000 distinct CDR3 sequences, roughly 17% seen once. The sample was PBMCs from the stem cell graft donor, taken from the stem cell graft. The receptors were gathered from a human donor who donated a stem cell graft to a child with acute myeloid leukemia.

This clonotype was seen more than once but under ten times. The J gene is TRBJ2-7, the V gene TRBV5-1, with 7 bases fitting TRBD1. The CDR3 sequence is 14 residues long. Trimming removed 0 bases from V and 5 bases from J; junction bases left unmatched: 5. Per the germline V gene, CDR1 is SGHRS and CDR2 is YFSETQ. The CDR3 reads CASSLGQGTNEQYF. The CDR3 DNA sequence: TGCGCCAGCAGCTTGGGACAGGGAACGAACGAGCAGTACTTC.

This chain connects TRBV5-1 to TRBJ2-3, with 7 nucleotides matching TRBD1. The CDR3 sequence is 15 residues long. Per the germline V gene, CDR1 is SGHRS and CDR2 is YFSETQ. Unmatched junction bases numbered 8, after V lost 3 bases and J lost 4 bases. CDR3: CASSSTGLGADTQYF. The CDR3 nucleotides read TGCGCCAGCAGCTCGACAGGGCTAGGGGCAGATACGCAGTATTTT. Full variable domain (remainder filled in from reference TRBV5-1 and TRBJ2-3): KAGVTQTPRYLIKTRGQQVTLSCSPISGHRSVSWYQQTPGQGLQFLFEYFSETQRNKGNFPGRFSGRQFSNSRSEMNVSTLELGDSALYLCASSSTGLGADTQYFGPGTRLTVL.

This clonotype was counted a few times. The chain recombines TRBV7-2 with TRBJ2-1, with D tentatively TRBD1 (6 bases). The ends were cut back, 1 base at V and 2 bases at J, with 15 bases in the middle. This CDR3 is 17 amino acids long. CDR1 is SGHTA, CDR2 FQGNSA, per germline. The CDR3 spells CASSLVEGTPAYNEQFF. DNA of the CDR3: TGTGCCAGCAGCTTAGTTGAAGGGACACCAGCCTACAATGAGCAGTTCTTC.

This clonotype was observed at least ten times. The chain uses TRBV24-1 and TRBJ2-3; TRBD2 agrees at 14 bases. CDR1 is KGHDR, CDR2 SFDVKD, per germline. The CDR3 has 17 residues. The trim removed 4 bases at V and 9 bases at J, leaving 11 bases unmatched. The CDR3 loop is CATSDRGTSGGQRTQYF. The CDR3 region has the DNA TGTGCCACCAGTGACCGAGGGACTAGCGGGGGACAAAGGACGCAGTATTTT.

This clonotype was counted ten times or more. This chain links TRBV7-8 with TRBJ1-6, with D possibly TRBD1 on 5 matching bases. Per the germline V gene, CDR1 is SGHVS and CDR2 is FQNEAQ. Trimming removed 8 bases from V and 0 bases from J, with 14 bases in between. The length of the CDR3 is 16 residues. The CDR3 sequence is CASLGGKVSYNSPLHF. The CDR3 bases are TGTGCCAGCCTTGGGGGGAAGGTCTCCTATAATTCACCCCTCCACTTT.

The V and J genes are TRBV6-2 or TRBV6-3 and TRBJ2-1; 13 bases align to TRBD2. The germline gives CDR1 MNHEY, CDR2 SVGEGT. The CDR3 covers 15 residues. V lost 6 bases to trimming and J lost 5 bases; unmatched junction nucleotides: 4. The CDR3 spells CASRRTSGGHNEQFF. DNA of the CDR3: TGTGCCAGCAGACGGACTAGCGGGGGCCACAATGAGCAGTTCTTC.

This clonotype has at least ten counts. The genes are TRBV7-2 and TRBJ2-5, with 9 nucleotides matching TRBD2. Per the germline V gene, CDR1 is SGHTA and CDR2 is FQGNSA. V dropped 5 bases and J dropped 1; count of bases not matched to a gene: 5. There are 15 residues in the CDR3. CDR3 nucleotides: TGTGCCAGCAGCGCAAGCGGGGGGCTCCAAGAGACCCAGTACTTC. Amino acid sequence: CASSASGGLQETQYF.

In its sample, this clonotype was seen many times. V is TRBV20-1 and J is TRBJ2-7, with 8 bases lining up with TRBD1. This CDR3 spans 14 amino acids. Looked up from germline, CDR1 is DFQATT and CDR2 is SNEGSKA (reference sequence). J was trimmed by 3 bases and V by 5 bases; bases with no gene match: 9. Written as DNA, the CDR3 is TGCAGTGCTCTACCCTCGGGGACAGGCTACGAGCAGTACTTC. This codes for CSALPSGTGYEQYF.

This clonotype has ten or more counts. The chain employs TRBV20-1 and TRBJ1-2; D might be TRBD1 (6 bases). Trimming took off 3 bases at V and 10 bases at J, with 18 bases between the two ends. The CDR3 has 13 amino acids. Germline lookup yields CDR1 DFQATT and CDR2 SNEGSKA (reference sequence). The CDR3 DNA reads as TGCAGTGCTAGCGATTACAGGGCTGGGGACTACACCTTC. As protein: CSASDYRAGDYTF.

This clonotype was seen at least ten times. The chain has TRBV5-1 and TRBJ2-1, with D tentatively TRBD1 (7 bases). Germline-derived CDR1 and CDR2 are SGHRS and YFSETQ. This CDR3 spans 12 amino acids. Trimming stripped 7 bases from V and 9 bases from J, with 14 bases between. CDR3 in DNA: TGCGCCAGCGGACACAGGGGAGGTGAGCAGTTCTTC. It is translated as CASGHRGGEQFF. The full variable domain, its missing parts supplied by reference TRBV5-1 and TRBJ2-1, is KAGVTQTPRYLIKTRGQQVTLSCSPISGHRSVSWYQQTPGQGLQFLFEYFSETQRNKGNFPGRFSGRQFSNSRSEMNVSTLELGDSALYLCASGHRGGEQFFGPGTRLTVL.

A note on this clonotype: A much larger clone lies a single base off, so this may be a read error. The rearrangement links TRBV6-1 to TRBJ1-2; perhaps TRBD1 as D (5 bases). The CDR3 has 14 residues. The germline V gene has CDR1 MNHNS and CDR2 SASEGT. Trimming removed 6 bases from V and 7 bases from J, with 18 bases in between. The CDR3 DNA reads as TGTGCCAGCAGCCTTGGGCAGGGAGGGGCTGGCTACACCTTC. Translating it yields CASSLGQGGAGYTF.

The sample holds one count of this clonotype. The chain is built from TRBV7-9 and TRBJ2-1, with 10 bases matching TRBD1. From germline, CDR1 is SEHNR and CDR2 FQNEAQ (reference sequence). V shed 5 bases and J 3 bases; nucleotides not matched to a gene: 4. The CDR3 runs to 15 residues. The CDR3, as DNA: TGTGCCAGCAGCCGACAGGGGGCTGTCTACAATGAGCAGTTCTTC. Amino acid sequence: CASSRQGAVYNEQFF.

This chain uses TRBV7-2 with TRBJ2-3; D gene ambiguous. Trimming took 6 bases from V and 0 from J, leaving 10 bases between them. In germline, CDR1 is SGHTA, CDR2 FQGNSA. This CDR3 is built from 14 residues. In nucleotides, the CDR3 is TGTGCCAGCAGTTTCAGAACTAGCACAGATACGCAGTATTTT. This encodes CASSFRTSTDTQYF.

The sample holds many counts of this clonotype. This chain links TRBV5-5 with TRBJ1-1; D is unresolved. This CDR3 contains 14 residues. Germline V lookup: CDR1 SGHKS, CDR2 YYEKEE (reference sequence). V was cut by 7 bases and J by 0 bases, with 13 bases left in between. CDR3 sequence: CASSTPELNTEAFF. CDR3 bases: TGTGCCAGCTCGACCCCCGAATTGAACACTGAAGCTTTCTTT.

A note on this clonotype: Since a much larger clone is just one base distant, this may be a read error. This chain links TRBV29-1 with TRBJ2-1; D unresolved. This CDR3 is built from 14 residues. Trimming removed 7 bases from V and 4 bases from J, with 17 bases in between. Germline assignment: CDR1 SQVTM and CDR2 ANQGSEA. This chain's CDR3 is CSGRYPPDYNEQFF. CDR3 DNA sequence: TGCAGCGGACGATACCCCCCGGATTACAATGAGCAGTTCTTC.

This clonotype was detected many times. The gene calls are TRBV20-1 and TRBJ2-1; possibly TRBD1 or TRBD2 for D (5 bases each). V lost 6 bases, J lost 0 bases, and 21 bases lay in between. Germline V gives CDR1 DFQATT, CDR2 SNEGSKA (reference sequence). The CDR3 is made up of 17 amino acids. The CDR3 sequence: CSAAIPPKGSSYNEQFF. The CDR3 nucleotides are TGCAGTGCCGCGATCCCCCCAAAGGGGAGCTCCTACAATGAGCAGTTCTTC.

This clonotype was seen at least ten times. The CDR3 reads CSGLQGPGINSYEQYF. The DNA of the CDR3 is TGCAGTGGGCTACAGGGCCCGGGGATCAATTCCTACGAGCAGTACTTC. The rearrangement links TRBV20-1 to TRBJ2-7; D is perhaps TRBD1 (6 bases). The V gene's germline CDR1 is DFQATT and CDR2 SNEGSKA (reference sequence). The CDR3 spans 16 residues. The germline V and J ends were trimmed by 7 bases and 1 base, with 23 bases remaining between them.

The CDR3 nucleotides are TGTGCCAGCACCTCAGGCGCAACTAATGAAAAACTGTTTTTT. Its translation: CASTSGATNEKLFF. The chain recombines TRBV12-3 or TRBV12-4 with TRBJ1-4; no reliable D call. This CDR3 has 14 residues. Trimming took 7 bases from V and 0 from J, leaving 9 bases between them.

This clonotype was observed many times. V is TRBV18 and J is TRBJ2-5, with a possible D match to TRBD2 (6 bases). This CDR3 spans 12 amino acids. Trimming took off 3 bases at V and 9 bases at J, with 11 bases between the two ends. Germline V gives CDR1 KGHSH, CDR2 LQKENI. CDR3 DNA sequence: TGTGCCAGCTCACCTGCCGGGGAGGCCCAGTACTTC. Protein: CASSPAGEAQYF. Using reference TRBV18 and TRBJ2-5 for the parts outside the CDR3, the full variable domain is NAGVMQNPRHLVRRRGQEARLRCSPMKGHSHVYWYRQLPEEGLKFMVYLQKENIIDESGMPKERFSAEFPKEGPSILRIQQVVRGDSAAYFCASSPAGEAQYFGPGTRLLVL.

This clonotype was detected only a few times. The chain employs TRBV6-5 and TRBJ2-7; either TRBD1 or TRBD2 may supply D (6 bases each). V shed 8 bases and J shed 0 bases, with 11 bases lying between them. In germline, CDR1 is MNHEY, CDR2 SVGAGI. The CDR3 covers 13 residues. CDR3 nucleotide sequence: TGTGCCAGCCTCAAGGGGGGCTCCTACGAGCAGTACTTC. It encodes CASLKGGSYEQYF.

This clonotype was observed a few times. The V call is TRBV15, the J call TRBJ2-3; TRBD2 matches 9 bases. The germline V gene has CDR1 LNHNV and CDR2 YYDKDF (reference sequence). V lost 0 bases to trimming and J lost 0 bases; unmatched junction nucleotides: 4. The CDR3 loop spans 17 amino acids. In nucleotides, the CDR3 is TGTGCCACCAGCAGAGATCGTAGCGGGGGTAGCACAGATACGCAGTATTTT. This sequence encodes CATSRDRSGGSTDTQYF.

This clonotype was found many times. The V gene is TRBV20-1, the J gene TRBJ2-1; possible D gene TRBD1, 6 bases. The CDR3 is made up of 17 amino acids. CDR1 and CDR2 from the germline V gene are DFQATT and SNEGSKA (reference sequence). The V end was cut by 0 bases, the J end by 1 base, with 16 bases between. For the CDR3, the DNA is TGCAGTGCTAGAGATTTGCGCAGGGGCCGTTCCTACAATGAGCAGTTCTTC. Protein: CSARDLRRGRSYNEQFF.

This clonotype was observed a handful of times. The genes are TRBV7-9 and TRBJ1-1, with 10 positions matching TRBD1. Germline V CDR1 and CDR2: SEHNR, FQNEAQ (reference sequence). J lost 11 bases, V lost 6 bases, and 9 bases had no gene match. The CDR3 covers 13 residues. Written as DNA, the CDR3 is TGTGCCAGCAGGCCTCGGGACAGGGGAACGGCTTTCTTT. It encodes CASRPRDRGTAFF.

This clonotype showed up just a few times. This chain connects TRBV7-2 to TRBJ1-6, with unresolved D. The CDR3 runs to 15 residues. Germline CDR1 and CDR2: SGHTA and FQGNSA. The germline V and J ends were trimmed by 3 bases and 10 bases, with 16 bases remaining between them. CDR3 protein: CASSFDGPPVSPLHF. CDR3 bases: TGTGCCAGCAGCTTCGATGGGCCTCCCGTCTCACCCCTCCACTTT.

This clonotype was observed many times. V gene TRBV9 combines with J gene TRBJ2-2; possibly TRBD2 for D (5 bases). The CDR3 runs 18 residues. Per germline, CDR1 SGDLS and CDR2 YYNGEE. V was cut by 0 bases and J by 6 bases, with 21 bases left in between. The CDR3 sequence: CASSVASRSGIGAGELFF. CDR3 DNA sequence: TGTGCCAGCAGCGTAGCAAGTAGGTCGGGGATCGGTGCCGGGGAGCTGTTTTTT.

This clonotype was counted between two and nine times. The gene calls are TRBV7-8 and TRBJ2-1; TRBD2 matches at 9 bases. CDR3 length equals 14 residues. V gave up 2 bases and J gave up 6 bases; unmatched junction bases: 2. CDR1 and CDR2 (germline): SGHVS, FQNEAQ. CDR3 region: CASSLTLAGNEQFF. In nucleotides, the CDR3 is TGTGCCAGCAGCTTAACACTAGCGGGCAATGAGCAGTTCTTC.

This sequence joins TRBV11-2 and TRBJ2-6; possible D gene TRBD2, 6 bases. The germline V and J ends were trimmed by 4 bases and 2 bases, with 27 bases remaining between them. The germline CDR1 and CDR2 sequences are SGHAT and FQNNGV. The CDR3 contains 21 residues. This chain's CDR3 is CASSSAAPKATGVPGANVLTF. The CDR3 DNA reads as TGTGCCAGCAGCTCGGCCGCCCCTAAAGCGACGGGAGTCCCTGGGGCCAACGTCCTGACTTTC.

In its sample, this clonotype was seen many times. This sequence joins TRBV5-1 and TRBJ1-2; D may be TRBD1 (6 bases). The V and J ends lost 5 bases and 7 bases respectively, with 15 bases between them. Germline loops: CDR1 SGHRS, CDR2 YFSETQ. This CDR3 contains 13 residues. The CDR3 region has the DNA TGCGCCAGCAGTTTCGACAGGCCGGGTGGCTACACCTTC. Residues: CASSFDRPGGYTF. The variable domain in full, with the rest retrieved from reference TRBV5-1 and TRBJ1-2, is KAGVTQTPRYLIKTRGQQVTLSCSPISGHRSVSWYQQTPGQGLQFLFEYFSETQRNKGNFPGRFSGRQFSNSRSEMNVSTLELGDSALYLCASSFDRPGGYTFGSGTRLTVV.

Worth noting for this clonotype: A much larger clone differs from this one at a single base, so this may be a read error. This CDR3 is missing its conserved last phenylalanine or tryptophan, likely due to a read error. The genes are TRBV20-1 and TRBJ1-2; no clear D gene. Trimming cost V 4 bases and J 0 bases, with 15 bases left between them. CDR1 is DFQATT and CDR2 is SNEGSKA in the germline V gene (reference sequence). The CDR3 is 15 amino acids. The CDR3 DNA reads TGCAGTGCTATCCACCTTAGGGCCTCTAACTATGGCTACACCTTG. Protein sequence: CSAIHLRASNYGYTL.

The chain carries TRBV29-1 and TRBJ1-2; D is unclear. The CDR3 runs 12 residues. V was trimmed by 4 bases and J by 4 bases, leaving 10 bases between them. Germline loops: CDR1 SQVTM, CDR2 ANQGSEA. The CDR3 is CSVVSVAYGYTF. The DNA for the CDR3 is TGCAGCGTTGTATCAGTGGCCTATGGCTACACCTTC. The entire variable domain, with the rest obtained from reference TRBV29-1 and TRBJ1-2, is as follows: SAVISQKPSRDICQRGTSLTIQCQVDSQVTMMFWYRQQPGQSLTLIATANQGSEATYESGFVIDKFPISRPNLTFSTLTVSNMSPEDSSIYLCSVVSVAYGYTFGSGTRLTVV.